The 30 T cell receptor beta chains listed next were all sequenced from one sample in a study of cytomegalovirus exposure and HLA in healthy donors. Use of 60 Vbeta and 13 Jbeta primers characterized the PCR. Only in-frame clones appear in the TCRdb table, and some are missing; sequencing was by immunoSEQ multiplex PCR. The sample lists tens of thousands of clones; 60% to 80% were seen once. Source material: PBMCs. Every receptor here comes from a woman in her forties in good health and CMV-seropositive.

This clone has just one count. The chain links TRBV9 to TRBJ2-3; 7 bases fit TRBD2. Germline trimming cut 5 bases from V and 5 bases from J; bases unmatched to any gene: 5. This CDR3 is 13 amino acids long. Looked up from germline, CDR1 is SGDLS and CDR2 is YYNGEE. The CDR3 nucleotides are TGTGCCAGCAGGGCGGGAGCTCAAGATACGCAGTATTTT. It is translated as CASRAGAQDTQYF. Looking up the rest from reference TRBV9 and TRBJ2-3 gives the full variable domain: DSGVTQTPKHLITATGQRVTLRCSPRSGDLSVYWYQQSLDQGLQFLIQYYNGEERAKGNILERFSAQQFPDLHSELNLSSLELGDSALYFCASRAGAQDTQYFGPGTRLTVL.

The chain's CDR3 is CASSLVALLNYGYTF. The DNA of the CDR3 is TGTGCCAGCAGCTTGGTGGCCCTTTTAAACTATGGCTACACCTTC. The rearrangement links TRBV5-8 to TRBJ1-2, with D unclear. The CDR3 has 15 amino acids. The germline V gene encodes CDR1 SGHTS and CDR2 YDEGEE. The V end was cut by 0 bases, the J end by 2 bases, with 11 bases between.

J is TRBJ1-5 and V is TRBV15; TRBD1 matches 11 bases. The CDR3 has 14 residues. Germline V CDR1 and CDR2: LNHNV, YYDKDF (reference sequence). With V trimmed by 5 bases and J by 6 bases, 3 bases remained unmatched. The CDR3 DNA follows: TGTGCCACCAGCGAGGACAGGGGGCTTCAGCCCCAGCATTTT. Translating gives CATSEDRGLQPQHF.

The chain has TRBV29-1 and TRBJ2-7; 10 bases align to TRBD1. Germline V gene lookup returns CDR1 SQVTM and CDR2 ANQGSEA. The CDR3 spans 14 residues. V dropped 4 bases and J dropped 0; count of bases not matched to a gene: 3. CDR3 loop: CSVAGTGVSYEQYF. The CDR3 DNA sequence: TGCAGCGTTGCAGGGACAGGGGTCTCCTACGAGCAGTACTTC.

V is TRBV19 and J is TRBJ2-4, with a tentative D call TRBD2 (5 bases). Per germline, CDR1 LNHDA and CDR2 SQIVND (reference sequence). CDR3 length: 16 residues. V lost 3 bases and J 2 bases, leaving 14 bases between the germline ends. CDR3: CASSIQTPGTKNIQYF. The CDR3 DNA reads as TGTGCCAGTAGTATCCAGACTCCCGGGACCAAAAACATTCAGTACTTC.

The chain is built from TRBV7-6 and TRBJ1-1; 8 positions match TRBD1. This CDR3 contains 16 residues. Germline loops: CDR1 SGHVS, CDR2 FNYEAQ. J lost 1 base, V lost 2 bases, and 6 bases had no gene match. The CDR3 protein is CASSLRQGARNTEAFF. The CDR3, as DNA: TGTGCCAGCAGCTTAAGGCAGGGGGCGAGGAACACTGAAGCTTTCTTT.

V gene TRBV5-4 combines with J gene TRBJ2-7, with TRBD2 matching over 10 bases. J was trimmed by 7 bases and V by 0 bases; bases with no gene match: 10. Germline V lookup: CDR1 SGHNT, CDR2 YYREEE (reference sequence). The CDR3 runs to 16 residues. DNA for the CDR3: TGTGCCAGCAGCTTGGACCCAGCGGGGGGGCCGTGGGAGCAGTACTTC. It specifies CASSLDPAGGPWEQYF.

V is TRBV5-6 and J is TRBJ1-1; D gene uncertain. The CDR3 is 17 amino acids. The V gene lost 6 bases and the J gene lost 1 base, with 22 bases spanning the gap. Germline loops: CDR1 SGHDT, CDR2 YYEEEE. CDR3 residues: CASTPETGSRRNTEAFF. In DNA form, the CDR3 reads TGTGCCAGCACCCCCGAGACCGGGTCGCGGCGGAACACTGAAGCTTTCTTT.

The chain combines TRBV5-6 with TRBJ1-1; D perhaps matches TRBD1 (5 bases). In germline, CDR1 is SGHDT, CDR2 YYEEEE. The CDR3 sequence is 12 residues long. The V end lost 5 bases, the J end lost 5 bases, and 10 bases lay between the germline ends. The CDR3 sequence is CASRAGITEAFF. CDR3 nucleotides: TGTGCCAGCAGGGCAGGGATTACTGAAGCTTTCTTT.

This clone was detected a few times. The chain uses TRBV28 and TRBJ2-7, with 8 bases matching TRBD2. In germline, CDR1 is MDHEN, CDR2 SYDVKM. This CDR3 region has 15 residues. V trimming: 1 base; J trimming: 4 bases; junction bases outside the gene matches: 6. CDR3 sequence reads: CASSLFSGAFYEQYF. The CDR3 DNA follows: TGTGCCAGCAGTTTATTTAGCGGGGCCTTTTACGAGCAGTACTTC. Combining the CDR3 with reference TRBV28 and TRBJ2-7 gives the whole variable domain DVKVTQSSRYLVKRTGEKVFLECVQDMDHENMFWYRQDPGLGLRLIYFSYDVKMKEKGDIPEGYSVSREKKERFSLILESASTNQTSMYLCASSLFSGAFYEQYFGPGTRLTVT.

V and J are TRBV9 and TRBJ2-5; a possible D gene is TRBD2 (5 bases). Germline CDR1 is SGDLS and CDR2 is YYNGEE. This CDR3 comprises 15 residues. V was clipped by 0 bases and J by 5 bases, with 14 bases between them. The CDR3 is CASSVVGSARETQYF. The CDR3 DNA is TGTGCCAGCAGCGTAGTAGGGAGCGCCCGGGAGACCCAGTACTTC. The full variable domain, in which reference TRBV9 and TRBJ2-5 provide the parts outside the CDR3, is DSGVTQTPKHLITATGQRVTLRCSPRSGDLSVYWYQQSLDQGLQFLIQYYNGEERAKGNILERFSAQQFPDLHSELNLSSLELGDSALYFCASSVVGSARETQYFGPGTRLLVL.

This chain connects TRBV6-5 to TRBJ1-1; D remains unclear. Germline CDR1 is MNHEY and CDR2 is SVGAGI. This CDR3 is 13 amino acids long. The V end lost 5 bases, the J end lost 0 bases, and 7 bases lay between the germline ends. CDR3 in DNA: TGTGCCAGCAGTACCCAGATGAACACTGAAGCTTTCTTT. Its translation: CASSTQMNTEAFF.

V and J are TRBV7-8 and TRBJ1-2; 9 nucleotides line up with TRBD1. The germline gives CDR1 SGHVS, CDR2 FQNEAQ. V was clipped by 4 bases and J by 8 bases; unmatched bases: 17. CDR3 length: 17 residues. CDR3 loop: CASSSYLAGTGHEGYTF. The CDR3 nucleotides read TGTGCCAGCAGCTCTTACTTAGCCGGGACAGGGCATGAAGGCTACACCTTC.

J is TRBJ2-2 and V is TRBV28; no clear D. CDR1 is MDHEN and CDR2 is SYDVKM in the germline V gene. V was trimmed by 1 base and J by 6 bases, leaving 6 bases between them. The CDR3 consists of 13 residues. CDR3 bases: TGTGCCAGCAGTTTATCGTTATCCGGGGAGCTGTTTTTT. Its translation: CASSLSLSGELFF. The complete variable domain, with remaining parts taken from reference TRBV28 and TRBJ2-2, reads DVKVTQSSRYLVKRTGEKVFLECVQDMDHENMFWYRQDPGLGLRLIYFSYDVKMKEKGDIPEGYSVSREKKERFSLILESASTNQTSMYLCASSLSLSGELFFGEGSRLTVL.

This CDR3 is CAWSPAGTGSSNQPQHF. As DNA, the CDR3 is TGTGCCTGGAGCCCGGCCGGGACAGGGTCCTCTAATCAGCCCCAGCATTTT. The rearrangement uses TRBV30 and TRBJ1-5; TRBD1 matches 9 bases. There are 17 residues in the CDR3. Trimming removed 3 bases from V and 4 bases from J; junction bases left unmatched: 13. Germline CDR1 GTSNPN, CDR2 SVGIG (reference sequence).

V usage is TRBV4-2 and J usage is TRBJ1-1; 8 positions match TRBD1. The CDR3 length is 17 residues. Germline V gives CDR1 LGHNA, CDR2 YNFKEQ. V shed 0 bases and J 0 bases; nucleotides not matched to a gene: 6. CDR3 amino acids: CASSQEPGGALNTEAFF. CDR3 nucleotide sequence: TGTGCCAGCAGCCAAGAACCAGGGGGCGCTTTGAACACTGAAGCTTTCTTT.

This CDR3 reads CASSQSRDRIYGYTF. The CDR3 nucleotides read TGCGCCAGCAGCCAGAGCCGCGACAGGATCTATGGCTACACCTTC. The chain employs TRBV4-1 and TRBJ1-2; D may be TRBD1 (6 bases). The CDR3 covers 15 residues. V lost 3 bases and J 4 bases, leaving 15 bases between the germline ends. CDR1 is MGHRA and CDR2 is YSYEKL in the germline V gene.

The gene calls are TRBV5-6 and TRBJ2-5; TRBD1 matches at 8 bases. The CDR3 length is 14 residues. Trimming took 2 bases from V and 1 from J; bases not matched to a gene: 1. From germline, CDR1 is SGHDT and CDR2 YYEEEE. In DNA form, the CDR3 reads TGTGCCAGCAGCTTACAGGGGGTCCAAGAGACCCAGTACTTC. Protein product: CASSLQGVQETQYF.

This clone is a singleton in its sample. The chain links TRBV18 to TRBJ2-7; no firm D call. The CDR3 has 15 amino acids. V was clipped by 2 bases and J by 2 bases, with 13 bases between them. CDR1 KGHSH and CDR2 LQKENI come from the germline V gene. This CDR3 is CASSPNSIGAYEQYF. The CDR3 coding sequence is TGTGCCAGCTCACCAAATTCGATAGGAGCCTACGAGCAGTACTTC.

The chain uses TRBV2 and TRBJ1-1; 7 bases are a match to TRBD1. CDR1 and CDR2 (germline): SNHLY, FYNNEI. J gave up 3 bases and V 7 bases, and 5 bases lay outside the gene matches. The CDR3 runs to 13 residues. In DNA, the CDR3 is TGTGCCAGCAACCAACAGGGGTACACTGAAGCTTTCTTT. Protein product: CASNQQGYTEAFF.

The chain recombines TRBV30 with TRBJ1-5; the D gene is possibly TRBD1 (5 bases). Germline CDR1 is GTSNPN and CDR2 is SVGIG (reference sequence). V lost 1 base to trimming and J lost 7 bases, with 14 bases between them. The CDR3 length is 14 residues. CDR3 in amino acids: CAWSEGRGGQPQHF. The CDR3 DNA sequence: TGTGCCTGGAGTGAAGGGAGGGGCGGGCAGCCCCAGCATTTT.

The chain is built from TRBV5-1 and TRBJ2-7, with 9 bases that match TRBD1. The trim removed 4 bases at V and 4 bases at J, leaving 6 bases unmatched. The germline V gene encodes CDR1 SGHRS and CDR2 YFSETQ. The CDR3 consists of 14 residues. CDR3 coding DNA: TGCGCCAGCAGCATAGGGACAGGGTTGTACGAGCAGTACTTC. Residues: CASSIGTGLYEQYF.

This chain joins TRBV4-2 and TRBJ2-3; 7 bases agree with TRBD1. The CDR3 extends over 17 amino acids. Germline CDR1 is LGHNA and CDR2 is YNFKEQ. Trimming took 3 bases from V and 3 from J; bases not matched to a gene: 12. Written as DNA, the CDR3 is TGTGCCAGCAGCCAGGATTATTCGGGACAGTTAACAGATACGCAGTATTTT. As protein: CASSQDYSGQLTDTQYF.

This chain links TRBV5-1 with TRBJ1-4, with TRBD1 matching over 9 bases. J was trimmed by 8 bases and V by 4 bases; bases with no gene match: 9. This CDR3 contains 15 residues. Germline V gene sequence: CDR1 SGHRS, CDR2 YFSETQ. CDR3 in amino acids: CASSQGQGWEEKLFF. In nucleotides, the CDR3 is TGCGCCAGCAGCCAGGGACAGGGTTGGGAGGAAAAACTGTTTTTT.

This chain connects TRBV6-6 to TRBJ2-1; no clear D gene. The ends were cut back, 2 bases at V and 7 bases at J, with 6 bases in the middle. This CDR3 has 12 residues. Germline V CDR1 and CDR2: MNHNY, SVGAGI (reference sequence). The CDR3 sequence: CASSYLSNEQFF. For the CDR3, the DNA is TGTGCCAGCAGTTACCTTAGTAATGAGCAGTTCTTC.

V is TRBV5-1 and J is TRBJ2-3; the match to TRBD2 covers 11 bases. In germline, CDR1 is SGHRS, CDR2 YFSETQ. V was clipped by 1 base and J by 3 bases; unmatched bases: 4. The CDR3 has 16 amino acids. The CDR3 bases are TGCGCCAGCAGCTTGTCCACTAGCGGGGGAACAGATACGCAGTATTTT. Protein: CASSLSTSGGTDTQYF.

Only a few counts were recorded for this clone. This specimen includes other DNA sequences encoding the same CDR3. V and J are TRBV5-1 and TRBJ1-6; 10 bases align to TRBD1. Germline V gene sequence: CDR1 SGHRS, CDR2 YFSETQ. With V trimmed by 5 bases and J by 7 bases, 3 bases remained unmatched. The CDR3 spans 14 residues. CDR3 residues: CASRGTGENSPLHF. As DNA, the CDR3 is TGCGCCAGCAGGGGGACAGGGGAGAATTCACCCCTCCACTTT.

The chain has TRBV2 and TRBJ2-1; D is perhaps TRBD1 (5 bases). V lost 7 bases and J 0 bases, leaving 7 bases between the germline ends. This CDR3 has 13 residues. CDR1 and CDR2 (germline): SNHLY, FYNNEI. The CDR3 spells CASTGYSYNEQFF. CDR3 nucleotides: TGTGCCAGCACAGGGTACTCCTACAATGAGCAGTTCTTC. Based on the CDR3 plus reference TRBV2 and TRBJ2-1, the full variable domain is EPEVTQTPSHQVTQMGQEVILRCVPISNHLYFYWYRQILGQKVEFLVSFYNNEISEKSEIFDDQFSVERPDGSNFTLKIRSTKLEDSAMYFCASTGYSYNEQFFGPGTRLTVL.

The rearrangement uses TRBV19 and TRBJ2-7; D is unresolved. V was pared by 6 bases and J by 2 bases, with 11 bases between. The germline CDR1 and CDR2 sequences are LNHDA and SQIVND (reference sequence). The CDR3 is 13 residues long. The chain's CDR3 is CASRGRRTYEQYF. CDR3 DNA sequence: TGTGCCAGTAGGGGCAGGCGTACCTACGAGCAGTACTTC.

The DNA for the CDR3 is TGTGCCAGCAGCCCTAGGGAGGGTCGGGGCACCGGGGAGCTGTTTTTT. Its translation: CASSPREGRGTGELFF. This chain connects TRBV14 to TRBJ2-2; 7 bases map to TRBD2. V lost 4 bases, J lost 4 bases, and 9 bases stayed unmatched. Germline assignment: CDR1 SGHDN and CDR2 FVKESK. CDR3 size: 16 residues.